This passage covers 31 T cell receptor beta chains from one sample sequenced in a study of Ad26.COV2.S vaccination and SARS-CoV-2 variants. Treatment indicated: some 20 received Ad26.COV2.S at low or high dose, single or two shots; roughly 5 received placebo; per-sample allocation not given. After the first vaccine or placebo injection, samples were drawn on day 63. Repertoires were generated with immunoSEQ multiplex PCR, while TCRdb's copy carries only in-frame clones and drops some. Of about 350,000 clones in the sample, roughly 91% are singletons; the top ten hold more than 3%. The sequenced sample was peripheral blood, obtained in a trial of Ad26.COV2.S vaccine versus placebo. These receptors came from a person aged 18 to 59 who received the Ad26.COV2.S COVID-19 vaccine or a placebo.

The rearrangement joins TRBV2 to TRBJ2-2, with TRBD1 as a possible D gene (6 bases). CDR1 and CDR2 from the germline V gene are SNHLY and FYNNEI. The CDR3 is 19 amino acids. Trimming shortened V by 10 bases and J by 0 bases, and 27 bases separated the two germline ends. CDR3 sequence reads: CATPVPPDSDSTNTGELFF. Written as DNA, the CDR3 is TGTGCCACCCCCGTACCTCCTGACTCGGACAGTACGAACACCGGGGAGCTGTTTTTT.

This clone was detected a few times. This rearrangement joins TRBV30 to TRBJ1-1; D unresolved. The CDR3 is made up of 12 amino acids. The germline V gene has CDR1 GTSNPN and CDR2 SVGIG (reference sequence). The V gene lost 4 bases and the J gene lost 1 base, with 7 bases spanning the gap. CDR3 sequence: CAWNFRNTEAFF. The CDR3 nucleotides are TGTGCCTGGAACTTCAGGAACACTGAAGCTTTCTTT.

The gene calls are TRBV15 and TRBJ1-1, with D maybe TRBD1 (6 bases). Deletions cut 3 bases from V and 1 base from J, with 12 bases between. This CDR3 is 15 amino acids long. Germline-derived CDR1 and CDR2 are LNHNV and YYDKDF (reference sequence). The CDR3 region has the DNA TGTGCCACCAGCAGGGGGGGCTCCGCGAACACTGAAGCTTTCTTT. This sequence encodes CATSRGGSANTEAFF.

V gene TRBV19 combines with J gene TRBJ2-1, with TRBD1 as a possible D gene (6 bases). There are 14 residues in the CDR3. Per the germline V gene, CDR1 is LNHDA and CDR2 is SQIVND (reference sequence). Trimming shortened V by 5 bases and J by 3 bases, and 11 bases separated the two germline ends. Here the CDR3 DNA reads TGTGCCAGTAGTGACCGGGACATCTACAATGAGCAGTTCTTC. It codes for CASSDRDIYNEQFF.

The table lists this clone with a few counts. The rearrangement uses TRBV7-2 and TRBJ2-1; possibly TRBD2 for D (5 bases). Germline V CDR1 and CDR2: SGHTA, FQGNSA. This CDR3 contains 17 residues. V lost 0 bases and J 3 bases, leaving 15 bases between the germline ends. CDR3 amino acids: CASSLALISSGYNEQFF. The DNA of the CDR3 is TGTGCCAGCAGCTTAGCTCTAATCAGCAGCGGCTACAATGAGCAGTTCTTC.

V gene TRBV10-3 combines with J gene TRBJ2-2; 8 bases align to TRBD1. Trimming removed 10 bases from V and 3 bases from J; junction bases left unmatched: 10. The CDR3 loop spans 15 amino acids. Germline lookup yields CDR1 ENHRY and CDR2 SYGVKD. CDR3: CATRQDRDDTGELFF. The CDR3 DNA reads as TGTGCCACCCGCCAGGACAGGGATGACACCGGGGAGCTGTTTTTT.

This chain connects TRBV4-1 to TRBJ1-1; 7 bases match TRBD1. CDR3 size: 16 residues. The germline CDR1 and CDR2 sequences are MGHRA and YSYEKL. Trimming at V came to 2 bases and at J to 4 bases, leaving 10 bases not matched to a gene. The CDR3 DNA reads TGCGCCAGCAGCCAAATCTCAGGGGGTTTCGTCACTGAAGCTTTCTTT. It encodes CASSQISGGFVTEAFF.

The chain combines TRBV11-2 with TRBJ2-6; no firm D call. The CDR3 runs 17 residues. Looked up from germline, CDR1 is SGHAT and CDR2 is FQNNGV. V was cut by 2 bases and J by 4 bases, with 15 bases left in between. DNA for the CDR3: TGTGCCAGCAGCTTAATCTCTAGGCCCTCCGGGGCCAACGTCCTGACTTTC. Its protein product is CASSLISRPSGANVLTF. The complete variable domain, with remaining parts taken from reference TRBV11-2 and TRBJ2-6, reads EAGVAQSPRYKIIEKRQSVAFWCNPISGHATLYWYQQILGQGPKLLIQFQNNGVVDDSQLPKDRFSAERLKGVDSTLKIQPAKLEDSAVYLCASSLISRPSGANVLTFGAGSRLTVL.

J is TRBJ1-1 and V is TRBV5-1, with 8 positions matching TRBD1. The V segment lost 3 bases and the J segment 3 bases; nucleotides outside the gene matches: 4. This CDR3 has 14 residues. CDR1 is SGHRS, CDR2 YFSETQ, per germline. The CDR3 is CASSSGQVYTEAFF. The CDR3 DNA follows: TGCGCCAGCAGCTCGGGACAGGTCTACACTGAAGCTTTCTTT.

V gene TRBV7-9 combines with J gene TRBJ1-1; 9 positions match TRBD1. The CDR3 is 14 residues long. Looked up from germline, CDR1 is SEHNR and CDR2 is FQNEAQ (reference sequence). Germline trimming cut 5 bases from V and 11 bases from J; bases unmatched to any gene: 12. CDR3 bases: TGTGCCAGCAGCCACCCGACAGGGGGGGTACTGGCTTTCTTT. This translates into CASSHPTGGVLAFF.

The chain couples TRBV4-1 to TRBJ1-2, with D unclear. The CDR3 consists of 12 residues. V lost 1 base and J 4 bases, leaving 4 bases between the germline ends. The germline CDR1 and CDR2 sequences are MGHRA and YSYEKL. The CDR3 nucleotides read TGCGCCAGCAGCCAAGCCCGCTATGGCTACACCTTC. Protein product: CASSQARYGYTF.

The CDR3 loop reads CASSGTSSNTEAFF. CDR3 DNA sequence: TGTGCCAGCAGCGGGACATCCTCGAACACTGAAGCTTTCTTT. The chain combines TRBV9 with TRBJ1-1, with a tentative D call TRBD1 (5 bases). This CDR3 has 14 residues. The germline V and J ends were trimmed by 3 bases and 1 base, with 10 bases remaining between them. Germline V gives CDR1 SGDLS, CDR2 YYNGEE.

The V call is TRBV6-5, the J call TRBJ1-5; D possibly corresponds to TRBD1 (6 bases). V was pared by 6 bases and J by 5 bases, with 17 bases between. Germline loops: CDR1 MNHEY, CDR2 SVGAGI. This CDR3 has 15 residues. CDR3 DNA: TGTGCCAGCAGACCCGAGGCACAGGGCTATCAGCCCCAGCATTTT. As protein: CASRPEAQGYQPQHF.

The chain carries TRBV5-8 and TRBJ2-1; 9 bases align to TRBD1. The CDR3 sequence is 15 residues long. Germline V gene lookup returns CDR1 SGHTS and CDR2 YDEGEE. The V segment lost 4 bases and the J segment 8 bases; nucleotides outside the gene matches: 10. The CDR3 spells CASSSGQGMYDEQFF. The CDR3 nucleotides are TGTGCCAGCAGCAGTGGACAGGGGATGTACGATGAGCAGTTCTTC.

The chain joins TRBV6-5 to TRBJ1-1; TRBD1 is a possible D gene (6 bases). This CDR3 has 14 residues. Germline loops: CDR1 MNHEY, CDR2 SVGAGI. Trimming took off 5 bases at V and 5 bases at J, with 15 bases between the two ends. The CDR3 spells CASSPTGTKTEAFF. DNA for the CDR3: TGTGCCAGCAGTCCGACAGGCACGAAAACTGAAGCTTTCTTT.

The V and J genes are TRBV18 and TRBJ1-1; 8 nucleotides agree with TRBD1. Germline V gene sequence: CDR1 KGHSH, CDR2 LQKENI. CDR3 length: 15 amino acids. The V gene end was trimmed by 1 base and the J gene end by 3 bases; junction bases not matched to a gene: 4. For the CDR3, the DNA is TGTGCCAGCTCACCACTGGACAGGGAAGACACTGAAGCTTTCTTT. Protein product: CASSPLDREDTEAFF.

The chain links TRBV9 to TRBJ2-3; D is unresolved. Trimming removed 0 bases at V and 3 bases at J, with 5 bases between. This CDR3 contains 13 residues. Germline V gene data show CDR1 as SGDLS and CDR2 as YYNGEE. This CDR3 reads CASSVEGTDTQYF. The DNA of the CDR3 is TGTGCCAGCAGCGTAGAGGGTACAGATACGCAGTATTTT.

The chain joins TRBV18 to TRBJ1-4; tentative D call: TRBD1 (5 bases). Germline CDR1 is KGHSH and CDR2 is LQKENI. Trimming left V 1 base short and J 7 bases short, with 13 bases between. The CDR3 has 15 residues. CDR3 region: CASSPLRQGGEKLFF. In DNA, the CDR3 is TGTGCCAGCTCACCACTTCGCCAGGGTGGTGAAAAACTGTTTTTT.

The chain is built from TRBV3-1 (or the pseudogene TRBV3-2) and TRBJ1-1, with D hard to call. Trimming stripped 1 base from V and 9 bases from J, with 15 bases between. The germline V gene has CDR1 LGHDT and CDR2 YNNKEL (reference sequence). The CDR3 consists of 14 residues. CDR3 sequence: CASSQGADGLKAFF. CDR3 bases: TGTGCCAGCAGCCAAGGGGCCGACGGGTTGAAAGCTTTCTTT.

This clone was counted between two and nine times. This sequence joins TRBV24-1 and TRBJ2-5, with 8 bases fitting TRBD2. The CDR3 loop spans 15 amino acids. J was trimmed by 1 base and V by 5 bases; bases with no gene match: 5. Per germline, CDR1 KGHDR and CDR2 SFDVKD. The CDR3 DNA is TGTGCCACCAGTGCGGCGGGGGGCTCCCAAGAGACCCAGTACTTC. Protein sequence: CATSAAGGSQETQYF.

The chain employs TRBV4-2 and TRBJ2-1; 8 nucleotides match TRBD2. V shed 1 base, J shed 4 bases, and the junction held 3 bases outside the gene matches. The CDR3 totals 15 residues. In germline, CDR1 is LGHNA, CDR2 YNFKEQ. Here the CDR3 DNA reads TGTGCCAGCAGCCAAGTCAGCGGGGGTTACAATGAGCAGTTCTTC. Translating it yields CASSQVSGGYNEQFF.

This clone has only one observation. The chain is built from TRBV5-4 and TRBJ2-1, with TRBD2 matching 14 bases. The trim removed 2 bases at V and 8 bases at J, leaving 3 bases unmatched. CDR3 length equals 15 residues. Per the germline V gene, CDR1 is SGHNT and CDR2 is YYREEE (reference sequence). The CDR3 DNA follows: TGTGCCAGCAGCTTTGCGACTAGCGGGGGGGATGAGCAGTTCTTC. Translation: CASSFATSGGDEQFF. The whole variable domain, filled in from reference TRBV5-4 and TRBJ2-1, reads ETGVTQSPTHLIKTRGQQVTLRCSSQSGHNTVSWYQQALGQGPQFIFQYYREEENGRGNFPPRFSGLQFPNYSSELNVNALELDDSALYLCASSFATSGGDEQFFGPGTRLTVL.

The J gene is TRBJ2-3, the V gene TRBV6-2 or TRBV6-3; D ambiguous. Germline lookup yields CDR1 MNHEY and CDR2 SVGEGT. The CDR3 has 15 residues. Trimming stripped 2 bases from V and 0 bases from J, with 9 bases between. As DNA, the CDR3 is TGTGCCAGCAGTTACGGTCTCGTAAGCACAGATACGCAGTATTTT. It translates to CASSYGLVSTDTQYF.

This sequence joins TRBV30 and TRBJ1-2; 11 nucleotides align to TRBD1. This CDR3 is 14 amino acids long. V lost 4 bases to trimming and J lost 2 bases; unmatched junction nucleotides: 3. Germline-derived CDR1 and CDR2 are GTSNPN and SVGIG (reference sequence). The CDR3 region has the DNA TGTGCCTGGACTAGGGACAGGGGGAACTATGGCTACACCTTC. Translating gives CAWTRDRGNYGYTF.

The chain has TRBV4-3 and TRBJ1-2, with D uncertain. The V end was cut by 7 bases, the J end by 4 bases, with 19 bases between. CDR3 length: 15 residues. Per the germline V gene, CDR1 is LGHNA and CDR2 is YSLEER. CDR3 protein: CASNHEVGLSYGYTF. For the CDR3, the DNA is TGCGCCAGCAACCATGAGGTCGGGTTAAGCTATGGCTACACCTTC.

This clone turned up a few times. The chain carries TRBV7-9 and TRBJ1-5; 7 bases fit TRBD1. The CDR3 covers 14 residues. Unmatched junction bases numbered 4, after V lost 4 bases and J lost 4 bases. Germline V gives CDR1 SEHNR, CDR2 FQNEAQ (reference sequence). The CDR3 nucleotides read TGTGCCAGCAGCTATGCAGGGGGAAATCAGCCCCAGCATTTT. It yields the protein CASSYAGGNQPQHF.

V usage is TRBV11-3 and J usage is TRBJ1-1; no clear D. This CDR3 comprises 14 residues. From germline, CDR1 is SGHNT and CDR2 YENEEA. The V gene lost 5 bases and the J gene lost 1 base, with 11 bases spanning the gap. CDR3 nucleotide sequence: TGTGCCAGCAGCCGAGGAGGGCAGAACACTGAAGCTTTCTTT. Its protein is CASSRGGQNTEAFF.

With respect to this clone: This CDR3 is also generated by other DNA sequences in the sample. The chain recombines TRBV9 with TRBJ2-7, with a tentative D call TRBD2 (6 bases). This CDR3 is built from 14 residues. The germline CDR1 and CDR2 sequences are SGDLS and YYNGEE. V shed 2 bases and J shed 0 bases, with 9 bases lying between them. Here the CDR3 reads CASSVGGSSYEQYF. DNA of the CDR3: TGTGCCAGCAGCGTGGGGGGAAGCTCCTACGAGCAGTACTTC.

The chain couples TRBV7-8 to TRBJ2-7, with D perhaps TRBD1 or TRBD2 (5 bases each). Trimming removed 5 bases from V and 3 bases from J, with 11 bases in between. CDR3 length: 13 residues. The germline CDR1 and CDR2 sequences are SGHVS and FQNEAQ. The CDR3 DNA reads as TGTGCCAGCAGCACAGCAGGGAGCTACGAGCAGTACTTC. As protein: CASSTAGSYEQYF.

V gene TRBV3-1 (or the pseudogene TRBV3-2) combines with J gene TRBJ1-5, with a tentative D call TRBD1 (6 bases). Trimming removed 2 bases from V and 7 bases from J, with 15 bases in between. The germline V gene has CDR1 LGHDT and CDR2 YNNKEL (reference sequence). This CDR3 comprises 15 residues. The CDR3: CASSQYPTGGQPQHF. In nucleotides, the CDR3 is TGTGCCAGCAGCCAATACCCGACGGGGGGCCAGCCCCAGCATTTT.

The chain is built from TRBV7-9 and TRBJ2-7, with 7 bases identical to TRBD1. Germline V CDR1 and CDR2: SEHNR, FQNEAQ (reference sequence). The CDR3 length is 17 residues. The ends lost 4 bases at V and 4 bases at J; junction bases unmatched: 16. The CDR3 nucleotides read TGTGCCAGCAGCTCTGCGAGAAACGGGACAGCTCTTTACGAGCAGTACTTC. This translates into CASSSARNGTALYEQYF.